This entry describes one T cell receptor (beta chain). Germline V gene data show CDR1 as MNHEY and CDR2 as SVGEGT. This CDR3 is 16 amino acids long. Trimming took off 6 bases at V and 0 bases at J, with 17 bases between the two ends. This sample stems from a study of control samples from healthy donors and cancer patients. This table comes from immunoSEQ multiplex PCR, and its TCRdb copy is limited to in-frame clones, with some not included. The repertoire holds under 150,000 clones, with around 87% as singletons. The sequence was obtained from a woman aged 50 to 65 with colorectal cancer. Sequencing was performed on PBMCs. The chain couples TRBV6-2 or TRBV6-3 to TRBJ1-1; D uncertain. The CDR3 DNA sequence: TGTGCCAGCAGCCCCACCCCCTTTCAAGTGAACACTGAAGCTTTCTTT. Encoded protein: CASSPTPFQVNTEAFF.